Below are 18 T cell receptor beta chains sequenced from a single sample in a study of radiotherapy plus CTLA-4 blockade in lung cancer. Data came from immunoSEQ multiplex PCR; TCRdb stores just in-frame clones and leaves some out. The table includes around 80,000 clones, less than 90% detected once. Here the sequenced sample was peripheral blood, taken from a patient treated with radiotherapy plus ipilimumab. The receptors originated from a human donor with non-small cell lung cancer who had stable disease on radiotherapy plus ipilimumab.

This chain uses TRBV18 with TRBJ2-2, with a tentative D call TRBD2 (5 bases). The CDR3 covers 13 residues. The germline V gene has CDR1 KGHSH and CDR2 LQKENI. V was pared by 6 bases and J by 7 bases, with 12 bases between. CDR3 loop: CASSFEGGGELFF. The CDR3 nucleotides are TGTGCCAGCTCCTTCGAGGGCGGCGGGGAGCTGTTTTTT. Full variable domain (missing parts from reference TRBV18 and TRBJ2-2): NAGVMQNPRHLVRRRGQEARLRCSPMKGHSHVYWYRQLPEEGLKFMVYLQKENIIDESGMPKERFSAEFPKEGPSILRIQQVVRGDSAAYFCASSFEGGGELFFGEGSRLTVL.

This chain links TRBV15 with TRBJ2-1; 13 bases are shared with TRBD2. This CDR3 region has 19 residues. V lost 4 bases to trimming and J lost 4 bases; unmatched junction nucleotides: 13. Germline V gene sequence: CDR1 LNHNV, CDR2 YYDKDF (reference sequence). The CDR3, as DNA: TGTGCCACCAGCACACGGACTAGCGGGAGCCCGACGGTTTACAATGAGCAGTTCTTC. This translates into CATSTRTSGSPTVYNEQFF.

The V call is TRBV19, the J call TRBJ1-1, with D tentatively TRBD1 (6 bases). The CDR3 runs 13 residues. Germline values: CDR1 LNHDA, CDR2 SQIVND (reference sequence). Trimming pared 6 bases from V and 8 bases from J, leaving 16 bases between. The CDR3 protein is CASRLDRMAEAFF. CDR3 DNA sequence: TGTGCCAGTAGACTCGACAGGATGGCGGAAGCTTTCTTT.

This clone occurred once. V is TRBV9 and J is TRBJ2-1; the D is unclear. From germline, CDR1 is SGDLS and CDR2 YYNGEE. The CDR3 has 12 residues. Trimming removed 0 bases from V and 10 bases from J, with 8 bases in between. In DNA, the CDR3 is TGTGCCAGCAGCGTAGGGACCGAGGAGCAGTTCTTC. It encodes CASSVGTEEQFF.

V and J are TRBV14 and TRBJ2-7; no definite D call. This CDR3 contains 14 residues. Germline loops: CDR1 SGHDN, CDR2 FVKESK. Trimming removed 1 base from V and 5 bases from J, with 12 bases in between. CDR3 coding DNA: TGTGCCAGCAGCCAAGGCCACAGAAACCACGAGCAGTACTTC. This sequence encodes CASSQGHRNHEQYF.

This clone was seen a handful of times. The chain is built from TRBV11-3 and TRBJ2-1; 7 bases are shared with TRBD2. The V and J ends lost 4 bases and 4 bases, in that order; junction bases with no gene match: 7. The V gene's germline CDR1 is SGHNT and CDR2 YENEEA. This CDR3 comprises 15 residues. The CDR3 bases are TGTGCCAGCAGCTCAGCTAGCGGAGGATACAATGAGCAGTTCTTC. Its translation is CASSSASGGYNEQFF.

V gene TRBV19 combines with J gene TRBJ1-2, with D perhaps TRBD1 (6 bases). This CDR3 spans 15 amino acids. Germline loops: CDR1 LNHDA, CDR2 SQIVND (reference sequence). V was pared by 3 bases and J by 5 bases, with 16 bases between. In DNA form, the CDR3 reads TGTGCCAGTAGTATGGGGGGCGCGTTGGAATATGGCTACACCTTC. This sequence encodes CASSMGGALEYGYTF.

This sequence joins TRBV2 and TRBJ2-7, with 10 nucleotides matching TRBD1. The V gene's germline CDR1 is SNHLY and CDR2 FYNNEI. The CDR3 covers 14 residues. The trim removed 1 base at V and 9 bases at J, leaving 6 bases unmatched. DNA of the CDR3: TGTGCCAGCAGTGAAGGTCGGGACAGGGGTGGGCAGTACTTC. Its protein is CASSEGRDRGGQYF.

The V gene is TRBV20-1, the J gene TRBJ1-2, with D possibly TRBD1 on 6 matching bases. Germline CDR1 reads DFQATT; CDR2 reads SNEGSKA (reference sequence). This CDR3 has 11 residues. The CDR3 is CIPEGVSGYTF. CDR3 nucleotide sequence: TGCATCCCCGAGGGGGTTTCTGGCTACACCTTC.

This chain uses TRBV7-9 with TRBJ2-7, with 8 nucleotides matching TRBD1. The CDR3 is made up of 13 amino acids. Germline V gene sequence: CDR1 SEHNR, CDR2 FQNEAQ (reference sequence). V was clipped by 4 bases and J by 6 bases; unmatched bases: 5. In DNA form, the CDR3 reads TGTGCCAGCAGCTATCAGGGGGCAGGCGAGCAGTACTTC. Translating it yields CASSYQGAGEQYF.

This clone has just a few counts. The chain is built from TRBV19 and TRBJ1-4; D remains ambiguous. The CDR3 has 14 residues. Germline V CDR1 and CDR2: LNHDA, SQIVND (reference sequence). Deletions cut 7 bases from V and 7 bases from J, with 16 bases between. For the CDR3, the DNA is TGTGCCAGTACTCAGGCGAAGCGGGGTGAAAAACTGTTTTTT. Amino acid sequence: CASTQAKRGEKLFF.

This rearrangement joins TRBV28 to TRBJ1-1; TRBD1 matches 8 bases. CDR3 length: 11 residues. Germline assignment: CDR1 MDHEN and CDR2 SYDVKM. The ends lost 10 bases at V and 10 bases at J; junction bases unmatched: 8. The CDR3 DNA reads TGTGCCATCACCGGGACAGGAACAGCTTTCTTT. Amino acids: CAITGTGTAFF.

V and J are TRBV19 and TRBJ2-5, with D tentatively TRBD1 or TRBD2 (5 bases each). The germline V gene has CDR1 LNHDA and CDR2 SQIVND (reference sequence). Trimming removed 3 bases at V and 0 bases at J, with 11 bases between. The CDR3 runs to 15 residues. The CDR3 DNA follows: TGTGCCAGTAGTATCGGGGCAGGGTACCAAGAGACCCAGTACTTC. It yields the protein CASSIGAGYQETQYF.

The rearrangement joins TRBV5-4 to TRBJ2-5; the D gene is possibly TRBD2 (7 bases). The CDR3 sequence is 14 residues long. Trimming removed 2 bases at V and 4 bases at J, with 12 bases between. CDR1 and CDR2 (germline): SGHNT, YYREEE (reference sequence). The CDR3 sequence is CASSLGGVGETQYF. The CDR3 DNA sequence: TGTGCCAGCAGCTTAGGGGGGGTAGGAGAGACCCAGTACTTC.

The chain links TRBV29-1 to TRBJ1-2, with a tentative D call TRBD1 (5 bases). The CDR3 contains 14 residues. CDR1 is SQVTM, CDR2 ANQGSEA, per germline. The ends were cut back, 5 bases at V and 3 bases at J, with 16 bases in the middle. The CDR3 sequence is CSVIFGGGYYGYTF. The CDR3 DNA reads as TGCAGCGTTATTTTTGGGGGAGGATACTATGGCTACACCTTC.

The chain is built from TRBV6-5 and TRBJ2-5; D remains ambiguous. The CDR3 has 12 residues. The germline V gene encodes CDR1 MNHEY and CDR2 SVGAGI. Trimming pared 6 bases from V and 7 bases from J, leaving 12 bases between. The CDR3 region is CASRSFAGTQYF. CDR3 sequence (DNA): TGTGCCAGCAGATCTTTCGCAGGGACCCAGTACTTC.

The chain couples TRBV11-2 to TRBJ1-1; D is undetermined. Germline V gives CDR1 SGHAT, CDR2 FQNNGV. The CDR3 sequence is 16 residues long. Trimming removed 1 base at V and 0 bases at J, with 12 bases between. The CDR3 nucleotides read TGTGCCAGCAGCTTAGTAGTAAACAGAATGAACACTGAAGCTTTCTTT. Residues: CASSLVVNRMNTEAFF.

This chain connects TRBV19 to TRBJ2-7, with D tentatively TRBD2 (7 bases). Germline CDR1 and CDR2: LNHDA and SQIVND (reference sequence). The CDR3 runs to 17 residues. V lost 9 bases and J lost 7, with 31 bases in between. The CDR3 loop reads CARSQHRGASGDKEQYF. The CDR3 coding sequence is TGTGCCAGGTCCCAACATCGGGGGGCTAGCGGCGACAAGGAGCAGTACTTC.